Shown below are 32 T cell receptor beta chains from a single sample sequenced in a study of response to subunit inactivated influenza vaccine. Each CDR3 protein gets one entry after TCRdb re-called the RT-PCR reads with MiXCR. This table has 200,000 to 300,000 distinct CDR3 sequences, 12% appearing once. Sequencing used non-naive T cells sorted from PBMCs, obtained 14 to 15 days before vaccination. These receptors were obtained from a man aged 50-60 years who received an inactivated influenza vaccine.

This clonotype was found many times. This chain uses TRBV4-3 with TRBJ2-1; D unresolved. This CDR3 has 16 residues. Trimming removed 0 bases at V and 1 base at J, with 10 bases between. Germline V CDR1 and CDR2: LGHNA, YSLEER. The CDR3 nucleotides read TGCGCCAGCAGCCAAGAATTAGCCCGGTCCTACAATGAGCAGTTCTTC. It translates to CASSQELARSYNEQFF.

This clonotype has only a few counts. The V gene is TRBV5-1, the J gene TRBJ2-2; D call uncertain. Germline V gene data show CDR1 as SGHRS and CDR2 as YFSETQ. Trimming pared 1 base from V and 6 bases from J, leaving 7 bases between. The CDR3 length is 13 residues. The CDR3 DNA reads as TGCGCCAGCAGCTTGTCTATTGCCGGGGAGCTGTTTTTT. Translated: CASSLSIAGELFF. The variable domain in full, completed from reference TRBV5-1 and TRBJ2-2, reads KAGVTQTPRYLIKTRGQQVTLSCSPISGHRSVSWYQQTPGQGLQFLFEYFSETQRNKGNFPGRFSGRQFSNSRSEMNVSTLELGDSALYLCASSLSIAGELFFGEGSRLTVL.

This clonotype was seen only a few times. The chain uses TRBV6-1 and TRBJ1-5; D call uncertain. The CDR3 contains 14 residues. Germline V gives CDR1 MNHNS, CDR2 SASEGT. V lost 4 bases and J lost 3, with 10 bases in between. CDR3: CASSAGMTNQPQHF. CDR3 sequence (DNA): TGTGCCAGCAGTGCCGGGATGACCAATCAGCCCCAGCATTTT.

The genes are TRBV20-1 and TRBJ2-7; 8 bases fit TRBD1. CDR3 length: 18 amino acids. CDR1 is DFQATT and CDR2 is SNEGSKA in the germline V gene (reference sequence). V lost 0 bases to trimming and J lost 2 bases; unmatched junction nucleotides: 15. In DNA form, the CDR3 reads TGCAGTGCTAGAGATCTGACAGGGGCAGAAGTGACGGCCTACGAGCAGTACTTC. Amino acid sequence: CSARDLTGAEVTAYEQYF.

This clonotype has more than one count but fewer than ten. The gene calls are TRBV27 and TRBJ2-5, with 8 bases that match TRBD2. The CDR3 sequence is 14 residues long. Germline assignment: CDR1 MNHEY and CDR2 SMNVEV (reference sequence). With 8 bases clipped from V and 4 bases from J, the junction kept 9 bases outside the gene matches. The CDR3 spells CASGAGTRAETQYF. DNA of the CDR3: TGTGCCAGCGGGGCCGGGACTAGAGCAGAGACCCAGTACTTC.

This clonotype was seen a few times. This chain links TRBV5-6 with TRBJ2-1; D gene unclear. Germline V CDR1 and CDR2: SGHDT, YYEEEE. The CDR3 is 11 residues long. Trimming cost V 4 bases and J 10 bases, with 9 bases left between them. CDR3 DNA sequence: TGTGCCAGCAGCCACTACGGGGAGCAGTTCTTC. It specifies CASSHYGEQFF.

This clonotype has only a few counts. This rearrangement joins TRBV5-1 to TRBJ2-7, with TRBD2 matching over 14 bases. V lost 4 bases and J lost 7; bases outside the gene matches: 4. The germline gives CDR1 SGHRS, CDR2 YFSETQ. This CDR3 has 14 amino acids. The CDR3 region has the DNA TGCGCCAGCAGCCGGGGACTAGCGGGAGAAGAGCAGTACTTC. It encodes CASSRGLAGEEQYF.

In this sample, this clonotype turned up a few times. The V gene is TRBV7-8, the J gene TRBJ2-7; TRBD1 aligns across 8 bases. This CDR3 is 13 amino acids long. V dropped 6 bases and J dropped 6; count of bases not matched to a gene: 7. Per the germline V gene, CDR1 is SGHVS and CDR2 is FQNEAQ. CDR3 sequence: CASSFGQGGEQYF. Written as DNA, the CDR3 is TGTGCCAGCAGTTTCGGACAGGGAGGCGAGCAGTACTTC. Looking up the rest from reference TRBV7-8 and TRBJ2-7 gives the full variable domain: GAGVSQSPRYKVAKRGQDVALRCDPISGHVSLFWYQQALGQGPEFLTYFQNEAQLDKSGLPSDRFFAERPEGSVSTLKIQRTQQEDSAVYLCASSFGQGGEQYFGPGTRLTVT.

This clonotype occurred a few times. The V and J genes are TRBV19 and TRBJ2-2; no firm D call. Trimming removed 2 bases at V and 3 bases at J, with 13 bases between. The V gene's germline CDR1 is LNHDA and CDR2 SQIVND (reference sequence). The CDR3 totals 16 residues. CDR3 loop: CASSIKGRRDTGELFF. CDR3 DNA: TGTGCCAGTAGTATAAAAGGTCGTCGGGACACCGGGGAGCTGTTTTTT.

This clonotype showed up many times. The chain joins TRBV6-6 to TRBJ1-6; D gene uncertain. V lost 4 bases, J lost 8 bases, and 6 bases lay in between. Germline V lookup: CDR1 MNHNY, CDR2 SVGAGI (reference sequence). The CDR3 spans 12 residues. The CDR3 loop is CASSWEDSPLHF. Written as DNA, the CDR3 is TGTGCCAGCAGTTGGGAAGATTCACCCCTCCACTTT.

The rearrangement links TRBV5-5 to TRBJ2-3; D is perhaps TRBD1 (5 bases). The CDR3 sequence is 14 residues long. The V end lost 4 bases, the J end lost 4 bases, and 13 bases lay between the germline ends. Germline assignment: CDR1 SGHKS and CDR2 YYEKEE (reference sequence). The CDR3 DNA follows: TGTGCCAGCAGCCAGGAATGGGGCGCAGATACGCAGTATTTT. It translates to CASSQEWGADTQYF.

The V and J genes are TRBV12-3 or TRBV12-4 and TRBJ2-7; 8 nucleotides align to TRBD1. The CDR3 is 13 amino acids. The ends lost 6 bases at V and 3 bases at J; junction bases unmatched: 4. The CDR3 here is CASRGQVDYEQYF. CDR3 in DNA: TGTGCCAGCAGGGGACAGGTCGACTACGAGCAGTACTTC.

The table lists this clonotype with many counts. As DNA, the CDR3 is TGTGCCAGCAGTTTAGACAGGGTGGAGACCCAGTACTTC. Protein sequence: CASSLDRVETQYF. The genes are TRBV12-3 or TRBV12-4 and TRBJ2-5; a possible D gene is TRBD1 (6 bases). V was cut by 1 base and J by 5 bases, with 8 bases left in between. The CDR3 loop spans 13 amino acids.

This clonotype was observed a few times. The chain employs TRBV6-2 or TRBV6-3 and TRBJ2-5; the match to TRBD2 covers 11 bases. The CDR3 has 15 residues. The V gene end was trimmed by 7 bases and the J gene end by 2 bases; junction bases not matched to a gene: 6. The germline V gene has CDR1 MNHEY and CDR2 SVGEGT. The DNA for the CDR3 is TGTGCCAGCATCAGACTAGCGGGATCACAAGAGACCCAGTACTTC. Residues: CASIRLAGSQETQYF.

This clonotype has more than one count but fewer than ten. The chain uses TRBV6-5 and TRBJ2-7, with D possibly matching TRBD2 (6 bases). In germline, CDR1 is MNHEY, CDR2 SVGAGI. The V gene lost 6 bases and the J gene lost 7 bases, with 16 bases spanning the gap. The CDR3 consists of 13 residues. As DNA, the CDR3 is TGTGCCAGCAGGTCCTCGGGGGTGTGGGAGCAGTACTTC. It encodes CASRSSGVWEQYF.

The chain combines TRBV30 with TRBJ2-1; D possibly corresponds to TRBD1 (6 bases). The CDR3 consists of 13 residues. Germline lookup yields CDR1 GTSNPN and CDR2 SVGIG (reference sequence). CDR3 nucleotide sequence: TGTGCAACCGGACAGTACTCCTACAATGAGCAGTTCTTC. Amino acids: CATGQYSYNEQFF.

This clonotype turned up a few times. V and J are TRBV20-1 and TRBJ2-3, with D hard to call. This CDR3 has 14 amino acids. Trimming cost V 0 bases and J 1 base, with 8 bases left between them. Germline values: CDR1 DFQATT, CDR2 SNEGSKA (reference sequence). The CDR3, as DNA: TGCAGTGCTAGAGAGCCGTCCGGCACAGATACGCAGTATTTT. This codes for CSAREPSGTDTQYF.

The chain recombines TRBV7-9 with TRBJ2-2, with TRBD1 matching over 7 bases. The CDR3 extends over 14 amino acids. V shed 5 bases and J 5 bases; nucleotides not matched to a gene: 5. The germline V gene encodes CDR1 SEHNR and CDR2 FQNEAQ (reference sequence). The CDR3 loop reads CASSLQGETGELFF. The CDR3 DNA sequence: TGTGCCAGCAGCCTCCAGGGGGAGACCGGGGAGCTGTTTTTT.

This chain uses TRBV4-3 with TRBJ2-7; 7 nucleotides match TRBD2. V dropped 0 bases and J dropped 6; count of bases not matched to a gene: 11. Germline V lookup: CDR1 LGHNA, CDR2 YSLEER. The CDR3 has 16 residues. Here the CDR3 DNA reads TGCGCCAGCAGCCAAGATTTGGGCGGGAGTCTACCCGAGCAGTACTTC. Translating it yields CASSQDLGGSLPEQYF.

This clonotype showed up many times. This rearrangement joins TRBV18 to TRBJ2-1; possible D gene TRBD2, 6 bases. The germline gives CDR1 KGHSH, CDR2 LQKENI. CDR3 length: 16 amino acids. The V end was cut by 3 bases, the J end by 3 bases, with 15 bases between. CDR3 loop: CASSPPGVADYNEQFF. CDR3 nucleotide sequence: TGTGCCAGCTCACCCCCCGGGGTAGCGGACTACAATGAGCAGTTCTTC.

CDR3 coding DNA: TGTGCCAGCAGTTACTCGCGAGGGCTCGGCTACACCTTC. This encodes CASSYSRGLGYTF. This rearrangement joins TRBV6-5 to TRBJ1-2; D is undetermined. Trimming cost V 0 bases and J 8 bases, with 10 bases left between them. This CDR3 region has 13 residues. From germline, CDR1 is MNHEY and CDR2 SVGAGI.

CDR3 nucleotide sequence: TGTGCCGGGGGGGACAGGGTGGGGCAGCCCCAGCATTTT. Its protein is CAGGDRVGQPQHF. This chain links TRBV6-6 with TRBJ1-5, with 9 bases aligning to TRBD1. This CDR3 spans 13 amino acids. The J segment lost 7 bases and the V segment lost 11 bases, leaving 9 bases of the junction unmatched. Germline CDR1 and CDR2: MNHNY and SVGAGI (reference sequence).

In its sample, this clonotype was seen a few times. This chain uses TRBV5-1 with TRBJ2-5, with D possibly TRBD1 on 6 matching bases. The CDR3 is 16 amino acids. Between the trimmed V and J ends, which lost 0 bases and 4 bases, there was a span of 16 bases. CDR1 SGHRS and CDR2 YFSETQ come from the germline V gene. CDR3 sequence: CASSLVMTGDGETQYF. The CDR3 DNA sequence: TGCGCCAGCAGCTTGGTTATGACAGGCGATGGAGAGACCCAGTACTTC.

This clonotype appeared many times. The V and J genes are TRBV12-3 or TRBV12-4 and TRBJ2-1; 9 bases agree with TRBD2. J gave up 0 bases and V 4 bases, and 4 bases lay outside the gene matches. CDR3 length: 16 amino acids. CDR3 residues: CASSWRLAASYNEQFF. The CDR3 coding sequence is TGTGCCAGCAGTTGGAGACTAGCGGCCTCCTACAATGAGCAGTTCTTC.

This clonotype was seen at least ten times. The CDR3 here is CSAGQGAVSEQYF. The CDR3 DNA sequence: TGCAGTGCTGGACAGGGGGCTGTTAGCGAGCAGTACTTC. The V call is TRBV20-1, the J call TRBJ2-7, with 11 bases identical to TRBD1. With 5 bases clipped from V and 6 bases from J, the junction kept 6 bases outside the gene matches. Germline CDR1 DFQATT, CDR2 SNEGSKA (reference sequence). The CDR3 is 13 residues long.

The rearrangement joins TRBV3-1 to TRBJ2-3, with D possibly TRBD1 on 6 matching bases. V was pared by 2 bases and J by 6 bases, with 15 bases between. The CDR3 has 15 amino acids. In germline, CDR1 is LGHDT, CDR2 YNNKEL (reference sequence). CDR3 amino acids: CASSQRNRVTDTQYF. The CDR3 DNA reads TGTGCCAGCAGCCAACGTAACAGGGTAACGGATACGCAGTATTTT.

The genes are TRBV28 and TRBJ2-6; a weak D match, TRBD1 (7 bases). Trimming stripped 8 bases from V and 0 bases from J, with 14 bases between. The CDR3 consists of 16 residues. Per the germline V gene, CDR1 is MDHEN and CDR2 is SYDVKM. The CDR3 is CASGGTAPSGANVLTF. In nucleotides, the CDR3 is TGTGCCAGCGGAGGGACAGCCCCCTCTGGGGCCAACGTCCTGACTTTC.

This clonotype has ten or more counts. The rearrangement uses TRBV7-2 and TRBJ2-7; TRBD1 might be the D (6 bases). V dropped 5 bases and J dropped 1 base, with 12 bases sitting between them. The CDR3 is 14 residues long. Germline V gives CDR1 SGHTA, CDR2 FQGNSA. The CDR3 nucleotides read TGTGCCAGCAGCATTGGGACACATTCCTACGAGCAGTACTTC. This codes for CASSIGTHSYEQYF.

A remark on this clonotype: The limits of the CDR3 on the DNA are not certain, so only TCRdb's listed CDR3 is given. This CDR3 is CISVPEAHSRDRESPEQYF. V is TRBV7-5 and J is TRBJ2-7; the D segment call TRBD1 is taken from the table without a DNA check. TRBV7-5 is described as a pseudogene. Both ends counted, the CDR3 spans 19 residues.

CDR3 in amino acids: CASSPQGFRETEAFF. The CDR3 region has the DNA TGTGCCAGCAGCCCGCAAGGTTTCAGGGAAACTGAAGCTTTCTTT. The chain uses TRBV7-2 and TRBJ1-1, with TRBD1 as a possible D gene (5 bases). The CDR3 consists of 15 residues. V was pared by 5 bases and J by 5 bases, with 18 bases between. In germline, CDR1 is SGHTA, CDR2 FQGNSA. Combining the CDR3 with reference TRBV7-2 and TRBJ1-1 gives the whole variable domain GAGVSQSPSNKVTEKGKDVELRCDPISGHTALYWYRQSLGQGLEFLIYFQGNSAPDKSGLPSDRFSAERTGGSVSTLTIQRTQQEDSAVYLCASSPQGFRETEAFFGQGTRLTVV.

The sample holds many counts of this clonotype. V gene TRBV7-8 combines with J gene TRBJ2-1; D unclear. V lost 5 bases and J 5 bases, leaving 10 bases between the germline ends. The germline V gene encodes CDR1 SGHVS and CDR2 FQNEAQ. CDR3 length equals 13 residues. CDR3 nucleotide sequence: TGTGCCAGCAGCGTAACAAAGAACAATGAGCAGTTCTTC. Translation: CASSVTKNNEQFF.

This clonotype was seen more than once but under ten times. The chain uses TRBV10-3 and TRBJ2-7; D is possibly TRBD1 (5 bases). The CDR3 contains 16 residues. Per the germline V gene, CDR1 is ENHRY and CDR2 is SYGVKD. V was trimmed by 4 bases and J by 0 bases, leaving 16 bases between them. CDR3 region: CAISGNAGQGSYEQYF. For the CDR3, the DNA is TGTGCCATCAGTGGAAACGCTGGACAAGGCTCCTACGAGCAGTACTTC.